A selection of T cell receptor beta chains follows, all from one sample in a study of blood T cell repertoires in COVID-19. Profiling relied on immunoSEQ multiplex PCR, and the TCRdb table lists in-frame clones only, not all of them. The table includes about 74,000 clones, around 86% detected once. Specimen: peripheral blood. These receptors were collected from a woman aged 80 or over with active or convalescent COVID-19. CDR3s include the opening cysteine and the closing phenylalanine or tryptophan. The D gene is left open where the match is weak. A row's size may be missing; if present it is once, few, many or a size class.

-	TRBV19	TRBJ1-4	TRBD1	CASSIGQGNEKLFF	TGTGCCAGTAGTATCGGACAGGGAAATGAAAAACTGTTTTTT
-	TRBV15	TRBJ1-2	-	CATGRDRSRGPGDYGYTF	TGTGCCACCGGCAGAGATCGTAGCAGGGGCCCAGGGGACTATGGCTACACCTTC
-	TRBV7-2	TRBJ2-1	TRBD2	CASSATLAGGQSEQFF	TGTGCCAGCAGCGCCACCCTAGCGGGGGGGCAAAGTGAGCAGTTCTTC
-	TRBV4-3	TRBJ2-1	TRBD2	CASSQDPASGGWNEQFF	TGCGCCAGCAGCCAAGATCCGGCTAGCGGGGGGTGGAATGAGCAGTTCTTC
-	TRBV5-6	TRBJ1-4	-	CASSLVRTNEKLFF	TGTGCCAGCAGCTTGGTCAGAACTAATGAAAAACTGTTTTTT
-	TRBV19	TRBJ1-1	-	CASSRDISYTEAFF	TGTGCCAGTAGTAGGGACATTTCCTACACTGAAGCTTTCTTT
-	TRBV4-2	TRBJ1-2	-	CASSQGSMRGTGRGYTF	TGTGCCAGCAGCCAAGGGAGTATGCGGGGTACCGGAAGGGGCTACACCTTC
-	TRBV10-3	TRBJ1-2	-	CAIRQGFNYGYTF	TGTGCCATCAGGCAGGGTTTCAACTATGGCTACACCTTC
-	TRBV7-2	TRBJ1-3	-	CASSLGGSGNTIYF	TGTGCCAGCAGCTTAGGAGGCTCTGGAAACACCATATATTTT
-	TRBV7-9	TRBJ1-1	TRBD1	CASSLVGRQGFSEAFF	TGTGCCAGCAGCTTAGTGGGGCGACAGGGATTTTCTGAAGCTTTCTTT
-	TRBV3-1/TRBV3-2	TRBJ2-3	TRBD2	CASSLPSGGGDTQYF	TGTGCCAGCAGCCTACCTAGCGGGGGCGGAGATACGCAGTATTTT
-	TRBV7-7	TRBJ2-2	-	CASSPVEDSLLRELFF	TGTGCCAGCAGCCCGGTGGAAGACAGCCTCTTGCGGGAGCTGTTTTTT
-	TRBV19	TRBJ1-5	TRBD1	CASRGTGGGQPQHF	TGTGCCAGCCGAGGGACAGGGGGCGGTCAGCCCCAGCATTTT
-	TRBV11-3	TRBJ2-2	TRBD2	CASSLGGRDTGELFF	TGTGCCAGCAGCTTAGGAGGGAGGGACACCGGGGAGCTGTTTTTT
-	TRBV9	TRBJ1-3	-	CASSVATRGDWTGNTIYF	TGTGCCAGCAGCGTAGCTACTCGAGGGGACTGGACTGGAAACACCATATATTTT
once	TRBV3-1/TRBV3-2	TRBJ2-3	TRBD1	CASSHVRGGERDTQYF	TGTGCCAGCAGCCACGTAAGAGGGGGCGAAAGAGATACGCAGTATTTT
-	TRBV6-2/TRBV6-3	TRBJ2-3	-	CASSRERVTSTDTQYF	TGTGCCAGCAGTAGAGAGCGGGTGACTAGCACAGATACGCAGTATTTT
-	TRBV6-5	TRBJ2-5	-	CASSPYPRVVKTQYF	TGTGCCAGCAGTCCCTACCCCAGGGTCGTGAAGACCCAGTACTTC
once	TRBV28	TRBJ2-7	-	CASSSAGVSYEQYF	TGTGCCAGCAGTTCCGCAGGGGTCTCCTACGAGCAGTACTTC
once	TRBV4-3	TRBJ1-6	TRBD1	CASSQDVGAGGRNSPLHF	TGCGCCAGCAGCCAAGATGTCGGGGCAGGGGGCCGGAATTCACCCCTCCACTTT
-	TRBV28	TRBJ1-2	-	CASRVRGGEAGYTF	TGTGCCAGCCGGGTCCGGGGGGGGGAGGCTGGCTACACCTTC
-	TRBV11-2	TRBJ1-2	-	CASSWGGDGYTF	TGTGCCAGCAGCTGGGGGGGAGATGGCTACACCTTC
-	TRBV5-1	TRBJ1-1	-	CASSLTGIMNTEAFF	TGCGCCAGCAGCTTGACAGGGATCATGAACACTGAAGCTTTCTTT
once	TRBV11-3	TRBJ2-1	TRBD2	CASSLQGSGGDEQFF	TGTGCCAGCAGCTTACAAGGTAGCGGGGGGGATGAGCAGTTCTTC
few	TRBV9	TRBJ1-4	TRBD1	CASSGDSLELFF	TGTGCCAGCAGCGGGGACAGTTTGGAACTGTTTTTT
few	TRBV27	TRBJ2-2	TRBD2	CASSVLAGGPANTGELFF	TGTGCCAGCAGTGTACTAGCGGGGGGGCCAGCGAACACCGGGGAGCTGTTTTTT
-	TRBV21-1	TRBJ1-5	-	CASSLGGTGLSNQPQHF	TGTGCCAGCAGCCTAGGGGGTACGGGGTTGAGCAATCAGCCCCAGCATTTT
-	TRBV6-1	TRBJ1-2	TRBD1	CASSEALRGHDGYTF	TGTGCCAGCAGTGAAGCGCTCAGGGGGCATGATGGCTACACCTTC
-	TRBV9	TRBJ2-7	-	CASSVEGPPYEQYF	TGTGCCAGCAGCGTGGAGGGACCTCCCTACGAGCAGTACTTC
-	TRBV3-1/TRBV3-2	TRBJ1-1	TRBD1	CASSGERTGAREAFF	TGTGCCAGCAGCGGCGAAAGGACAGGGGCTCGGGAAGCTTTCTTT
-	TRBV11-2	TRBJ2-5	TRBD2	CASSPRAGGGIETQYF	TGTGCCAGCAGCCCCCGTGCGGGGGGAGGAATAGAGACCCAGTACTTC
-	TRBV7-2	TRBJ2-7	-	CASSLVGSQGYEQYF	TGTGCCAGCAGCTTAGTCGGATCCCAGGGGTACGAGCAGTACTTC
-	TRBV7-9	TRBJ1-6	TRBD1	CASSLGDRGDSPLHF	TGTGCCAGCAGCTTAGGGGACAGGGGGGATTCACCCCTCCACTTT
-	TRBV4-2	TRBJ2-2	-	CASSQEGLTGELFF	TGTGCCAGCAGCCAAGAGGGGCTGACCGGGGAGCTGTTTTTT
-	TRBV2	TRBJ1-6	TRBD1	CASSDPGQGHNSPLHF	TGTGCCAGCAGTGACCCGGGACAGGGACATAATTCACCCCTCCACTTT
-	TRBV5-1	TRBJ1-2	-	CASSLVSGQPNYGYTF	TGCGCCAGCAGCTTGGTCTCGGGACAACCTAACTATGGCTACACCTTC
-	TRBV10-1	TRBJ2-1	TRBD2	CASSESGGGTYNEQFF	TGCGCCAGCAGTGAGTCGGGCGGGGGGACCTACAATGAGCAGTTCTTC
once	TRBV6-6	TRBJ1-1	-	CASRLTGNTEAFF	TGTGCCAGCAGACTAACTGGGAACACTGAAGCTTTCTTT
-	TRBV7-2	TRBJ1-5	-	CASSLAGVGQPQHF	TGTGCCAGCAGCTTAGCCGGGGTGGGACAGCCCCAGCATTTT
-	TRBV6-2/TRBV6-3	TRBJ1-2	TRBD1	CASSKQGADGYTF	TGTGCCAGCAGTAAACAGGGGGCAGATGGCTACACCTTC
-	TRBV12-3/TRBV12-4	TRBJ2-5	-	CASSIHQQETQYF	TGTGCCAGCAGTATTCATCAGCAAGAGACCCAGTACTTC
-	TRBV5-1	TRBJ2-5	-	CASSWTGETQYF	TGCGCCAGCAGCTGGACGGGGGAGACCCAGTACTTC
-	TRBV30	TRBJ2-3	-	CAWRGAGLTQYF	TGTGCCTGGAGGGGGGCGGGACTAACGCAGTATTTT
-	TRBV3-1/TRBV3-2	TRBJ1-1	-	CASSQGSPGMNTEAFF	TGTGCCAGCAGCCAAGGATCTCCCGGTATGAACACTGAAGCTTTCTTT
-	TRBV15	TRBJ2-1	-	CATSSYLTVEQFF	TGTGCCACCAGCAGCTACCTCACGGTGGAGCAGTTCTTC
-	TRBV7-9	TRBJ2-3	TRBD1	CASSSTGTGVTDTQYF	TGTGCCAGCAGCTCCACCGGGACAGGGGTTACAGATACGCAGTATTTT
-	TRBV7-2	TRBJ1-2	TRBD1	CASSGGQGAVLGYTF	TGTGCCAGCAGCGGAGGACAGGGGGCTGTTCTTGGCTACACCTTC
-	TRBV5-1	TRBJ2-1	-	CASSLELGQMYNEQFF	TGCGCCAGCAGCTTGGAGCTTGGACAGATGTACAATGAGCAGTTCTTC
-	TRBV24-1	TRBJ2-3	-	CATSDPPGDTQYF	TGTGCCACCAGTGATCCCCCCGGGGATACGCAGTATTTT
-	TRBV28	TRBJ1-1	-	CASSSRALNTEAFF	TGTGCCAGCAGTTCCCGAGCGTTGAACACTGAAGCTTTCTTT
-	TRBV27	TRBJ2-1	-	CATAGYRGNYNEQFF	TGTGCCACAGCAGGTTACCGGGGAAACTACAATGAGCAGTTCTTC
-	TRBV14	TRBJ2-2	-	CASSFRQAGRSTGELFF	TGTGCCAGCAGCTTTCGACAGGCTGGAAGGAGCACCGGGGAGCTGTTTTTT
-	TRBV4-1	TRBJ1-3	-	CASSQDLWQAYSGNTIYF	TGCGCCAGCAGCCAAGACCTCTGGCAGGCCTACTCTGGAAACACCATATATTTT
-	TRBV30	TRBJ1-6	-	CASHGVSGGNSPLHF	TGTGCCTCACATGGGGTAAGTGGGGGGAATTCACCCCTCCACTTT
-	TRBV29-1	TRBJ1-1	-	CSLARQSNTEAFF	TGCAGTCTTGCGAGACAATCGAACACTGAAGCTTTCTTT
-	TRBV28	TRBJ1-2	-	CASKTGLLYGYTF	TGTGCCAGTAAGACAGGCCTACTCTACGGCTACACCTTC
once	TRBV10-2	TRBJ1-1	-	CASSEQGSTEAFF	TGCGCCAGCAGTGAGCAGGGTTCCACTGAAGCTTTCTTT
-	TRBV5-1	TRBJ2-7	TRBD2	CASSLYPGLAGGQGYEQYF	TGCGCCAGCAGCCTCTACCCGGGACTAGCGGGGGGCCAAGGCTACGAGCAGTACTTC
-	TRBV2	TRBJ1-5	TRBD1	CASSGRGRFQPQHF	TGTGCCAGCAGTGGCAGGGGGCGTTTTCAGCCCCAGCATTTT